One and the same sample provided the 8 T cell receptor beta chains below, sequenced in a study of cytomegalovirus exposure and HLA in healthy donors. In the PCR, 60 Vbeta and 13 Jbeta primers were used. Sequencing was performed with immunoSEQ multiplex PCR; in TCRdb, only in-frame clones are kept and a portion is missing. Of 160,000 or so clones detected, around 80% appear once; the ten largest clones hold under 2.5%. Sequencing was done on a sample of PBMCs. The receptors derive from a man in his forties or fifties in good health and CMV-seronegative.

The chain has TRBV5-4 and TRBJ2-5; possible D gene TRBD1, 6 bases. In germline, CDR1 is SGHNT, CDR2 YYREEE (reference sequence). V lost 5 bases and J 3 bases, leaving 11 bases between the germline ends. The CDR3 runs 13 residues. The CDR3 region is CASRWAGEETQYF. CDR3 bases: TGTGCCAGCAGGTGGGCAGGGGAAGAGACCCAGTACTTC. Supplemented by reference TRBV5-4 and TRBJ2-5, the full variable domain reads ETGVTQSPTHLIKTRGQQVTLRCSSQSGHNTVSWYQQALGQGPQFIFQYYREEENGRGNFPPRFSGLQFPNYSSELNVNALELDDSALYLCASRWAGEETQYFGPGTRLLVL.

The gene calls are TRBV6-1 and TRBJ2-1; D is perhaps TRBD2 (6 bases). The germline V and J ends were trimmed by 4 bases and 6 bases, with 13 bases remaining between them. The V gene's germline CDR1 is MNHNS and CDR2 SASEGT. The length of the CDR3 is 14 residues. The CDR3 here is CASSGRLEGNEQFF. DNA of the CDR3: TGTGCCAGCAGTGGTCGACTAGAGGGCAATGAGCAGTTCTTC.

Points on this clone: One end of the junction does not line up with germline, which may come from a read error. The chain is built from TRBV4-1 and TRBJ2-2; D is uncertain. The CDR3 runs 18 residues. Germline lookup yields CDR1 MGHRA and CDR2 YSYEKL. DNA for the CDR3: TGCGCCAACAGCCAAGATCTAAGGCGGCGTTCGGGCACCGGGGAGCTGTTTTTT. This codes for CANSQDLRRRSGTGELFF.

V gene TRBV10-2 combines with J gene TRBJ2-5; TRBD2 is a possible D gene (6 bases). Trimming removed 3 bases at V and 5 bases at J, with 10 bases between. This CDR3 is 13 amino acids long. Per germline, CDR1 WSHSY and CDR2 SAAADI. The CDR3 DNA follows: TGCGCCAGCAGTGAAGTTGGGGGGGAGACCCAGTACTTC. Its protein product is CASSEVGGETQYF.

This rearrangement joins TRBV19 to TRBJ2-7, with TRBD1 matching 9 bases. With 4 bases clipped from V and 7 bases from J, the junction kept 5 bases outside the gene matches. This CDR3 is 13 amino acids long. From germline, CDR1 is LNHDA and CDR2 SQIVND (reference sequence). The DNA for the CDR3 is TGTGCCAGTAGTACACAGGGGGCAAGGGAGCAGTACTTC. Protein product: CASSTQGAREQYF.

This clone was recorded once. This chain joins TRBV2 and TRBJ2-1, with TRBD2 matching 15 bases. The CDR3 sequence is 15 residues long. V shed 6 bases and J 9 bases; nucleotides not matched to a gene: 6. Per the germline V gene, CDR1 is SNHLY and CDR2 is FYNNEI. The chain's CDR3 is CASRGLAGGFSEQFF. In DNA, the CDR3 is TGTGCCAGCAGGGGACTAGCGGGAGGTTTCAGTGAGCAGTTCTTC.

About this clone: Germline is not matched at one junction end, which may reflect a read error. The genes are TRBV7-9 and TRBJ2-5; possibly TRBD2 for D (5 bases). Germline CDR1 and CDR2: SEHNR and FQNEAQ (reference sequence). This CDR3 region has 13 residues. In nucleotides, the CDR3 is TGTTCCAGCAGCTTGTTAGCGCGAGAGACCCAGTACTTC. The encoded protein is CSSSLLARETQYF.

CDR3 protein: CASSPAGYRGPTDTQYF. The CDR3 DNA sequence: TGTGCCAGCAGCCCCGCGGGATACAGGGGGCCCACAGATACGCAGTATTTT. The J gene is TRBJ2-3, the V gene TRBV7-9; 9 bases align to TRBD1. The CDR3 has 17 residues. Trimming at V came to 5 bases and at J to 2 bases, leaving 11 bases not matched to a gene. Germline CDR1 and CDR2: SEHNR and FQNEAQ (reference sequence). Complete variable domain (other parts from reference TRBV7-9 and TRBJ2-3): DTGVSQNPRHKITKRGQNVTFRCDPISEHNRLYWYRQTLGQGPEFLTYFQNEAQLEKSRLLSDRFSAERPKGSFSTLEIQRTEQGDSAMYLCASSPAGYRGPTDTQYFGPGTRLTVL.